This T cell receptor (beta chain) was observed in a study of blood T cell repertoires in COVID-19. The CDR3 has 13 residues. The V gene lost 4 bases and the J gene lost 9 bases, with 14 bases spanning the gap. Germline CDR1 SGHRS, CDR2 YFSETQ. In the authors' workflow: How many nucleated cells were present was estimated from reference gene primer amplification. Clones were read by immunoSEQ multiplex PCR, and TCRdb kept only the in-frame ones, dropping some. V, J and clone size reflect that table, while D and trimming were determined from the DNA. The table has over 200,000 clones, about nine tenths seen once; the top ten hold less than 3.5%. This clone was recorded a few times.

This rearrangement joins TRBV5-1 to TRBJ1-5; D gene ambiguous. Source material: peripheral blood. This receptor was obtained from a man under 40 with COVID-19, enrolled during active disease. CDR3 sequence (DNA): TGCGCCAGCAGCGAGACCCGAGGGATGCCCCAGCATTTT. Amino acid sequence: CASSETRGMPQHF.